The source of this T cell receptor (beta chain) is a study of OX40 agonist ivuxolimab in advanced cancers. Study-wide results and limits: Normalized expansion of T-cell clones was also low for some nonresponders.

Germline values: CDR1 SEHNR, CDR2 FQNEAQ (reference sequence). V was trimmed by 1 base and J by 4 bases, leaving 11 bases between them. This CDR3 has 15 amino acids. Patients with a history of autoimmune disease or on systemic immunosuppression were excluded. Only in-frame clones appear in the TCRdb table, and some are missing; sequencing was by immunoSEQ multiplex PCR. This repertoire shows about 150,000 clones, 94% found once; its top ten account for about 0.31%. This clone was counted once. The antigen is not known. The sequences come from CD4+ or CD8+ T cells sorted from blood, collected in a trial of the OX40 agonist ivuxolimab. This rearrangement joins TRBV7-9 to TRBJ1-5; D is possibly TRBD1 (6 bases). The clonotype comes from an adult with an advanced solid tumor such as melanoma, head and neck, liver or kidney cancer. This chain's CDR3 is CASSLGAGVNQPQHF. CDR3 coding DNA: TGTGCCAGCAGCTTAGGGGCAGGGGTTAATCAGCCCCAGCATTTT.